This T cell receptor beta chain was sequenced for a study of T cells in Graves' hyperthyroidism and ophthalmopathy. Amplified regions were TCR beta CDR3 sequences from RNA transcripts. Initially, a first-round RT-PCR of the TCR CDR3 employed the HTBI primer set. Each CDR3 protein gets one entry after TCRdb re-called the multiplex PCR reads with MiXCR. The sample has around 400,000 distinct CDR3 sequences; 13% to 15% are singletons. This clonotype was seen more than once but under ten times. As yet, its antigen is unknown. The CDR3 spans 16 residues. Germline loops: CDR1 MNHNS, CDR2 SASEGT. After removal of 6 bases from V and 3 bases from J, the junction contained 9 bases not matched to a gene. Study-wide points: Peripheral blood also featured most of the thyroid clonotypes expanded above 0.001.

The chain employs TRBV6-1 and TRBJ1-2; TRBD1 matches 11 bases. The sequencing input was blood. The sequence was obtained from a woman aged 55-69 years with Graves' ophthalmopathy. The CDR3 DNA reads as TGTGCCAGCAGATCCCGTAGGACAGGGGGCGACTATGGCTACACCTTC. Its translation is CASRSRRTGGDYGYTF.